The T cell receptor beta chain described here comes from a study of vaccination effects on CD4 cells after COVID-19. Comments on this clone: Its antigen is undetermined.

TCRdb's table, derived via immunoSEQ multiplex PCR, lists solely in-frame clones and lacks some. The sample has around 50,000 clones; around 70% are singletons. Trimming shortened V by 4 bases and J by 2 bases, and 11 bases separated the two germline ends. The CDR3 length is 14 residues. Germline V gene sequence: CDR1 SGHDT, CDR2 YYEEEE. On approximately day 9 of culture, CD4+ T cells were separated out. It was two doses of either the BNT162b2 or mRNA-1273 vaccine that participants received. Each culture had half its medium swapped for IL-2 medium on days 3 and 7. Here the sequenced sample was CD4+ T cells from PBMCs cultured without peptide, taken after COVID-19 vaccination. This chain connects TRBV5-6 to TRBJ2-3; a weak D match, TRBD1 (6 bases). This sequence was found in a human donor who received a COVID-19 vaccine. The chain's CDR3 is CASSLDRYTDTQYF. CDR3 in DNA: TGTGCCAGCAGCCTGGACAGATACACAGATACGCAGTATTTT.